This TCR beta chain was obtained from a study of blood T cell repertoires in COVID-19. Turning to the study itself: The samples span acute and convalescent COVID-19 from the United States, Italy and Spain. PBMCs, B-cell-depleted T cells, or T cells provided the cDNA or gDNA that made up the material.

The CDR3 is 13 amino acids. V lost 7 bases and J lost 3, with 16 bases in between. From germline, CDR1 is SQVTM and CDR2 ANQGSEA. The table came from immunoSEQ multiplex PCR; TCRdb's copy has only in-frame clones and leaves some out. Of approximately 72,000 clones detected, more than 70% appear once; the ten largest clones hold roughly 35%. This chain uses TRBV29-1 with TRBJ2-7; D possibly uses TRBD1 or TRBD2 (5 bases each). Material: peripheral blood. The clonotype was recovered from a woman of 80 years or more with active or convalescent COVID-19. CDR3 sequence (DNA): TGCAGCGCGGGGACGGAGTCGTACTACGAGCAGTACTTC. It codes for CSAGTESYYEQYF.